The 26 T cell receptor beta chains below were found in one sample sequenced in a study of T cells in Graves' hyperthyroidism and ophthalmopathy. What was amplified from RNA transcripts were TCR beta CDR3 regions. An initial round of RT-PCR targeting the TCR CDR3 relied on the HTBI primer set. TCRdb used MiXCR to reprocess the multiplex PCR reads, holding one entry per CDR3 protein. The data contain some 600,000 distinct CDR3 sequences, roughly 46% of them singletons. The sample consisted of peripheral blood or thyroid tissue (not recorded which). All receptors come from a woman aged 18-29 years with Graves' hyperthyroidism.

This clonotype has only a few counts. The rearrangement joins TRBV29-1 to TRBJ2-2; no clear D. The CDR3 extends over 13 amino acids. With 3 bases removed from V and 2 bases from J, the gap between germline ends came to 7 bases. Per the germline V gene, CDR1 is SQVTM and CDR2 is ANQGSEA. Written as DNA, the CDR3 is TGCAGCGTTGAGGGGATTAACACCGGGGAGCTGTTTTTT. Translation: CSVEGINTGELFF.

The V gene is TRBV29-1, the J gene TRBJ2-2; no definite D call. With 4 bases removed from V and 6 bases from J, the gap between germline ends came to 6 bases. This CDR3 is built from 11 residues. Per the germline V gene, CDR1 is SQVTM and CDR2 is ANQGSEA. For the CDR3, the DNA is TGCAGCGTTGGTATGGCCGGGGAGCTGTTTTTT. Protein sequence: CSVGMAGELFF.

This clonotype has more than one count but fewer than ten. The chain recombines TRBV19 with TRBJ2-7; D possibly corresponds to TRBD2 (5 bases). The CDR3 covers 16 residues. V lost 1 base, J lost 3 bases, and 16 bases lay in between. CDR1 and CDR2 from the germline V gene are LNHDA and SQIVND (reference sequence). The CDR3 DNA reads TGTGCCAGTAGTATAGGGGGAGCCGGACCCGTCTACGAGCAGTACTTC. It translates to CASSIGGAGPVYEQYF.

This clonotype was observed at least ten times. V and J are TRBV5-5 and TRBJ1-2; perhaps TRBD1 as D (6 bases). The CDR3 consists of 13 residues. Trimming stripped 1 base from V and 7 bases from J, with 11 bases between. CDR1 and CDR2 (germline): SGHKS, YYEKEE (reference sequence). DNA of the CDR3: TGTGCCAGCAGCTTGACGTCAGGGGTTGGCTACACCTTC. This translates into CASSLTSGVGYTF.

The chain joins TRBV15 to TRBJ2-3, with D perhaps TRBD1 (5 bases). The germline V gene has CDR1 LNHNV and CDR2 YYDKDF (reference sequence). V lost 4 bases to trimming and J lost 2 bases, with 13 bases between them. CDR3 length: 15 residues. CDR3 in DNA: TGTGCCACCAGCACCAGTAAGGGGTACACAGATACGCAGTATTTT. Its protein is CATSTSKGYTDTQYF.

On this clonotype itself: The junction differs from germline at one of its ends, possibly a read error. The rearrangement links TRBV7-9 to TRBJ2-7; D might be TRBD2 (5 bases). The CDR3 spans 13 residues. Germline V gives CDR1 SEHNR, CDR2 FQNEAQ (reference sequence). CDR3 DNA: TGTGCCAGCAGCCGGCGGGCGAAAGCGGAGCGGTACTTC. Protein product: CASSRRAKAERYF.

This clonotype was detected a few times. This chain connects TRBV12-3 or TRBV12-4 to TRBJ2-7; D not resolved. V lost 6 bases to trimming and J lost 6 bases, with 12 bases between them. This CDR3 is built from 12 residues. The CDR3 nucleotides are TGTGCCAGCAGCTTCCTCGTCTTCGAGCAGTACTTC. Residues: CASSFLVFEQYF.

Concerning this clonotype itself: A much larger clone is a single base away; this may be a read error. This chain links TRBV2 with TRBJ2-7, with no clear D. Trimming removed 1 base from V and 7 bases from J, with 11 bases in between. The CDR3 contains 13 residues. Germline V gene data show CDR1 as SNHLY and CDR2 as FYNNEI. CDR3 DNA sequence: TGTGCCAGCAGTGAAGTCGAGCTCAAGGAGCAGTACTTC. Amino acid sequence: CASSEVELKEQYF.

This clonotype was seen a single time. This sequence may be a read error, since a much larger clone differs from it by one base. The V and J genes are TRBV10-3 and TRBJ1-3; D is unclear. The germline V gene has CDR1 ENHRY and CDR2 SYGVKD. CDR3 length: 14 residues. V was cut by 6 bases and J by 0 bases, with 9 bases left in between. The CDR3 reads CAIRNTGSGNTIYF. For the CDR3, the DNA is TGTGCCATCAGGAACACTGGCTCTGGAAACACCATATATTTT.

At least ten counts were recorded for this clonotype. This sequence joins TRBV10-3 and TRBJ2-7, with 9 bases aligning to TRBD2. J was trimmed by 5 bases and V by 3 bases; bases with no gene match: 8. The CDR3 has 15 residues. Per the germline V gene, CDR1 is ENHRY and CDR2 is SYGVKD. The CDR3 protein is CAISDGLARDHEQYF. The CDR3, as DNA: TGTGCCATCAGTGACGGACTAGCGAGAGACCACGAGCAGTACTTC.

This clonotype was observed a few times. The rearrangement links TRBV29-1 to TRBJ2-7, with 8 bases fitting TRBD1. Trimming cost V 6 bases and J 3 bases; bases outside gene matches: 7. CDR1 is SQVTM and CDR2 is ANQGSEA in the germline V gene. CDR3 length equals 13 residues. In nucleotides, the CDR3 is TGCAGCGTCGGACAGGGTCTGGGCTACGAGCAGTACTTC. Amino acid sequence: CSVGQGLGYEQYF.

The chain carries TRBV2 and TRBJ1-5; D unresolved. Trimming shortened V by 2 bases and J by 9 bases, and 8 bases separated the two germline ends. Germline lookup yields CDR1 SNHLY and CDR2 FYNNEI. The CDR3 has 12 residues. The DNA of the CDR3 is TGTGCCAGCAGTGAACTGGGTTTGCCCCAGCATTTT. Its protein product is CASSELGLPQHF.

This clonotype was detected ten times or more. This chain uses TRBV25-1 with TRBJ1-5; D remains ambiguous. V was pared by 2 bases and J by 6 bases, with 17 bases between. This CDR3 comprises 16 residues. Germline assignment: CDR1 MGHDK and CDR2 SYGVNS. The CDR3 sequence is CASSENHFLGSQPQHF. In DNA, the CDR3 is TGTGCCAGCAGTGAAAATCATTTTCTGGGCAGTCAGCCCCAGCATTTT.

Details on this clonotype: A read error may produce the germline difference seen at one junction end. This rearrangement joins TRBV10-3 to TRBJ2-7, with 7 bases aligning to TRBD1. Germline loops: CDR1 ENHRY, CDR2 SYGVKD. The CDR3 extends over 15 amino acids. CDR3 loop: CASSLSWQGAYEQYF. In DNA, the CDR3 is TGTGCCAGCAGTTTATCTTGGCAGGGGGCCTACGAGCAGTACTTC.

This sequence joins TRBV6-5 and TRBJ1-2; maybe TRBD1 (6 bases). CDR3 size: 11 residues. From germline, CDR1 is MNHEY and CDR2 SVGAGI. The germline V and J ends were trimmed by 7 bases and 7 bases, with 10 bases remaining between them. CDR3 nucleotides: TGTGCCAGCAAGACAGGTCTTGGCTACACCTTC. Translated, it gives CASKTGLGYTF.

The V and J genes are TRBV2 and TRBJ1-2, with D possibly being TRBD1 (5 bases). Trimming left V 3 bases short and J 8 bases short, with 10 bases between. In germline, CDR1 is SNHLY, CDR2 FYNNEI. The CDR3 has 12 amino acids. CDR3 coding DNA: TGTGCCAGCAGTGAGGGGCGACAGGGCTACACCTTC. Encoded protein: CASSEGRQGYTF.

The sample holds many counts of this clonotype. This chain joins TRBV9 and TRBJ1-5; possibly TRBD1 for D (5 bases). Germline assignment: CDR1 SGDLS and CDR2 YYNGEE. Trimming cost V 3 bases and J 4 bases, with 11 bases left between them. The CDR3 is made up of 14 amino acids. CDR3 DNA sequence: TGTGCCAGCAGCGGCATCGGGGGGAATCAGCCCCAGCATTTT. As protein: CASSGIGGNQPQHF. The whole variable domain, remainder taken from reference TRBV9 and TRBJ1-5, is DSGVTQTPKHLITATGQRVTLRCSPRSGDLSVYWYQQSLDQGLQFLIQYYNGEERAKGNILERFSAQQFPDLHSELNLSSLELGDSALYFCASSGIGGNQPQHFGDGTRLSIL.

The chain couples TRBV25-1 to TRBJ1-2; TRBD1 agrees at 11 bases. CDR1 MGHDK and CDR2 SYGVNS come from the germline V gene. The CDR3 loop spans 18 amino acids. The V and J ends lost 3 bases and 7 bases, in that order; junction bases with no gene match: 16. The CDR3 bases are TGTGCCAGCAGTGACCCCCGGACAGGGGGCGCGGTACTATCTGGCTACACCTTC. Translated: CASSDPRTGGAVLSGYTF.

This rearrangement joins TRBV9 to TRBJ1-4; D remains unclear. This CDR3 is built from 14 residues. V was trimmed by 0 bases and J by 3 bases, leaving 6 bases between them. Germline-derived CDR1 and CDR2 are SGDLS and YYNGEE. CDR3 sequence (DNA): TGTGCCAGCAGCGTAGAAAGGTCTAATGAAAAACTGTTTTTT. Its protein is CASSVERSNEKLFF.

The V and J genes are TRBV7-8 and TRBJ1-2; D might be TRBD1 (5 bases). The CDR3 is 14 residues long. The V and J ends lost 3 bases and 2 bases respectively, with 10 bases between them. Germline V lookup: CDR1 SGHVS, CDR2 FQNEAQ. This CDR3 is CASSFRDVNYGYTF. CDR3 in DNA: TGTGCCAGCAGCTTCAGGGACGTCAACTATGGCTACACCTTC.

The CDR3 is CALGSYNSPLHF. The DNA of the CDR3 is TGTGCCTTAGGATCCTATAATTCACCCCTCCACTTT. V gene TRBV2 combines with J gene TRBJ1-6; D is unclear. Germline loops: CDR1 SNHLY, CDR2 FYNNEI. Trimming removed 11 bases at V and 1 base at J, with 6 bases between. This CDR3 has 12 amino acids.

The V and J genes are TRBV2 and TRBJ2-7, with no clear D. Germline V CDR1 and CDR2: SNHLY, FYNNEI. V was trimmed by 8 bases and J by 3 bases, leaving 14 bases between them. There are 13 residues in the CDR3. The CDR3 is CASSLGHDYEQYF. As DNA, the CDR3 is TGTGCCAGCTCCCTCGGGCACGACTACGAGCAGTACTTC.

This clonotype was detected only a few times. One junction end disagrees with the germline gene, perhaps due to a read error. J is TRBJ2-2 and V is TRBV29-1; D is perhaps TRBD2 (6 bases). This CDR3 has 14 residues. Germline V lookup: CDR1 SQVTM, CDR2 ANQGSEA. CDR3 loop: CSVRGTGNSGELFF. The DNA for the CDR3 is TGCAGCGTCCGGGGGACTGGGAACTCCGGGGAGCTGTTTTTT.

V gene TRBV7-9 combines with J gene TRBJ1-5, with a possible D match to TRBD1 (6 bases). V was shortened by 11 bases and J by 0 bases, with 14 bases between the two germline ends. The CDR3 runs 14 residues. Germline-derived CDR1 and CDR2 are SEHNR and FQNEAQ (reference sequence). CDR3 in amino acids: CAVTDSNSNQPQHF. The DNA of the CDR3 is TGTGCCGTAACGGACAGTAATAGCAATCAGCCCCAGCATTTT.

This clonotype ranks as medium-sized. The chain is built from TRBV7-2 and TRBJ2-5; D perhaps matches TRBD2 (7 bases). The ends were cut back, 5 bases at V and 4 bases at J, with 17 bases in the middle. Per germline, CDR1 SGHTA and CDR2 FQGNSA. The CDR3 has 15 amino acids. DNA for the CDR3: TGTGCCAGCAGCGACCTGGGGGGGCGGGGAGAGACCCAGTACTTC. Its protein product is CASSDLGGRGETQYF.

This clonotype was seen many times. The chain recombines TRBV19 with TRBJ1-4, with no clear D. Trimming removed 6 bases at V and 10 bases at J, with 15 bases between. Germline assignment: CDR1 LNHDA and CDR2 SQIVND (reference sequence). The CDR3 is 13 residues long. CDR3 sequence reads: CASSPGRGGKLFF. DNA for the CDR3: TGTGCCAGTAGCCCCGGCCGCGGAGGAAAACTGTTTTTT.